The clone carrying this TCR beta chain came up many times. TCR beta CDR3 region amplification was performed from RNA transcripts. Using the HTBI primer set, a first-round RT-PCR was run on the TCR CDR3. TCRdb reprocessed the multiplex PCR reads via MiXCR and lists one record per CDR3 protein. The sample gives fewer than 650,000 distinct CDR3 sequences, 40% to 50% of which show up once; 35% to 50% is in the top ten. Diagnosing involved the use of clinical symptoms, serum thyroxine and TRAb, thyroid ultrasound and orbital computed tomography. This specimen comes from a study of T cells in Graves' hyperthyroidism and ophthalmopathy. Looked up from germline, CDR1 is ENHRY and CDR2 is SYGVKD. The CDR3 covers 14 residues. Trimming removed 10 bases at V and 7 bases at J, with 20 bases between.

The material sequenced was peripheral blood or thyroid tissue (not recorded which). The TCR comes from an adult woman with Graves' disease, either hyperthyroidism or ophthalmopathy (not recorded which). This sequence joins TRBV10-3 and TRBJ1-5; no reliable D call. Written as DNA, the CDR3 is TGTGCCACCTCATCGGTCCCAGAGGACCAGCCCCAGCATTTT. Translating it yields CATSSVPEDQPQHF.